This T cell receptor (beta chain) was obtained from a study of T cell responses to AZD1222 COVID-19 vaccine. The table came from immunoSEQ multiplex PCR; TCRdb's copy has only in-frame clones and leaves some out. The data hold 100,000 or so clones, with 90% observed a single time. This sample comprised peripheral blood, obtained on day 0 of AZD1222 vaccination. This receptor was identified in an adult in good health.

The CDR3 region has the DNA TGTGCCAGCAGCCAAGCGGACCTTCGACAGGGCCACGAGCAGTACTTC. Translating gives CASSQADLRQGHEQYF. The chain links TRBV3-1 (or the pseudogene TRBV3-2) to TRBJ2-7; 7 nucleotides agree with TRBD1. With 1 base clipped from V and 5 bases from J, the junction kept 11 bases outside the gene matches. There are 16 residues in the CDR3. CDR1 and CDR2 from the germline V gene are LGHDT and YNNKEL (reference sequence).